A single sample is the source of the 10 T cell receptor beta chains below, sequenced in a study of control samples from healthy donors and cancer patients. Profiling relied on immunoSEQ multiplex PCR, and the TCRdb table lists in-frame clones only, not all of them. The sample lists 100,000 to 150,000 clones, over 75% occurring once. Sample: blood. Receptors originate from a man between 18 and 35 years old in good health.

The chain carries TRBV6-5 and TRBJ2-5; D assignment may be TRBD1 or TRBD2 (6 bases each). The CDR3 is 14 residues long. V was clipped by 8 bases and J by 5 bases, with 18 bases between them. Germline CDR1 and CDR2: MNHEY and SVGAGI. CDR3 coding DNA: TGTGCCAGCTCGGGGGCGGCAGGGTATGAGACCCAGTACTTC. As protein: CASSGAAGYETQYF.

This clone was seen only a few times. The chain employs TRBV20-1 and TRBJ2-1, with a possible D match to TRBD2 (5 bases). V was trimmed by 7 bases and J by 12 bases, leaving 16 bases between them. This CDR3 region has 11 residues. The germline gives CDR1 DFQATT, CDR2 SNEGSKA (reference sequence). Here the CDR3 DNA reads TGCAGTGTCCCGGGCCCAGGAGGGCAGTTCTTC. This sequence encodes CSVPGPGGQFF.

On this clone: The junction shows a germline mismatch at one end, possibly a read error. V gene TRBV7-7 combines with J gene TRBJ1-3, with TRBD1 identical over 7 bases. CDR1 and CDR2 from the germline V gene are SSHAT and FNYEAQ (reference sequence). This CDR3 comprises 15 residues. CDR3 loop: CASSTGTEPGNTIYF. The CDR3 DNA reads TGTGCTAGCAGCACAGGGACAGAACCTGGAAACACCATATATTTT.

The chain recombines TRBV6-4 with TRBJ2-3; TRBD1 matches at 9 bases. Germline CDR1 and CDR2: MRHNA and SNTAGT. V trimming: 0 bases; J trimming: 4 bases; junction bases outside the gene matches: 5. The CDR3 length is 16 residues. This chain's CDR3 is CASSDSGQGSSDTQYF. The CDR3 DNA reads as TGTGCCAGCAGTGACTCGGGACAGGGTAGTTCAGATACGCAGTATTTT.

Note on this clone: Other nucleotide sequences from this sample produce the same CDR3. The rearrangement links TRBV15 to TRBJ1-1; D ambiguous. The V gene's germline CDR1 is LNHNV and CDR2 YYDKDF (reference sequence). The CDR3 length is 13 residues. Trimming took off 1 base at V and 5 bases at J, with 8 bases between the two ends. CDR3 DNA: TGTGCCACCAGCAGAGTAGGAGGGACTGAAGCTTTCTTT. Its translation: CATSRVGGTEAFF.

The chain recombines TRBV2 with TRBJ2-2, with a tentative D call TRBD1 (6 bases). CDR3 length: 17 amino acids. V was shortened by 2 bases and J by 5 bases, with 18 bases between the two germline ends. Germline assignment: CDR1 SNHLY and CDR2 FYNNEI. CDR3 amino acids: CASSETFYREMTGELFF. The DNA of the CDR3 is TGTGCCAGCAGTGAAACCTTTTACAGGGAAATGACCGGGGAGCTGTTTTTT. The full variable domain, in which reference TRBV2 and TRBJ2-2 provide the parts outside the CDR3, is EPEVTQTPSHQVTQMGQEVILRCVPISNHLYFYWYRQILGQKVEFLVSFYNNEISEKSEIFDDQFSVERPDGSNFTLKIRSTKLEDSAMYFCASSETFYREMTGELFFGEGSRLTVL.

The chain carries TRBV9 and TRBJ1-3, with 8 bases matching TRBD1. The CDR3 runs to 16 residues. The V gene's germline CDR1 is SGDLS and CDR2 YYNGEE. Losses at the gene ends were 4 bases for V and 4 bases for J; bases not matched to a gene: 10. CDR3 DNA sequence: TGTGCCAGCAGCCCCAGAACAGGGGGTAGCGGAAACACCATATATTTT. It codes for CASSPRTGGSGNTIYF. The full variable domain, its missing parts supplied by reference TRBV9 and TRBJ1-3, is DSGVTQTPKHLITATGQRVTLRCSPRSGDLSVYWYQQSLDQGLQFLIQYYNGEERAKGNILERFSAQQFPDLHSELNLSSLELGDSALYFCASSPRTGGSGNTIYFGEGSWLTVV.

This clone has just a few counts. This rearrangement joins TRBV14 to TRBJ2-1, with D hard to call. The germline gives CDR1 SGHDN, CDR2 FVKESK. The CDR3 spans 16 residues. Deletions cut 5 bases from V and 2 bases from J, with 16 bases between. The CDR3 DNA sequence: TGTGCCAGCAGCGTTCGATTAGGGAACACCTACAATGAGCAGTTCTTC. The encoded protein is CASSVRLGNTYNEQFF.

With regard to this clone: Other DNA variants within this sample encode the same CDR3. The chain carries TRBV9 and TRBJ1-1; D call uncertain. The germline CDR1 and CDR2 sequences are SGDLS and YYNGEE. There are 13 residues in the CDR3. V lost 2 bases and J 3 bases, leaving 8 bases between the germline ends. CDR3 sequence reads: CASSVGRDTEAFF. The CDR3 DNA follows: TGTGCCAGCAGCGTCGGGCGGGACACTGAAGCTTTCTTT.

The genes are TRBV7-2 and TRBJ2-7; no clear D. This CDR3 comprises 14 residues. Trimming shortened V by 3 bases and J by 3 bases, and 12 bases separated the two germline ends. The germline gives CDR1 SGHTA, CDR2 FQGNSA. The CDR3 DNA reads TGTGCCAGCAGCTTCACTGCCACTGACTACGAGCAGTACTTC. Protein sequence: CASSFTATDYEQYF.